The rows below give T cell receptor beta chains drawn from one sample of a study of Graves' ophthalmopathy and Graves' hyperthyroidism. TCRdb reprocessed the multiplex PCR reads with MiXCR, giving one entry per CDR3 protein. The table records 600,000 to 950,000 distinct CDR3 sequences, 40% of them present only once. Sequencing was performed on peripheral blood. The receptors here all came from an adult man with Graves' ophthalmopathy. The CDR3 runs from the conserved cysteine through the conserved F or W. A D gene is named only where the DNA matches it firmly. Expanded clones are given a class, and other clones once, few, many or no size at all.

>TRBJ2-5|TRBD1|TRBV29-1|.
TGCAGCGTTCACCGAGGGACAGGGGTTGAGACCCAGTACTTC
CSVHRGTGVETQYF
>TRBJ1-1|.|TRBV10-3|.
TGTGCCAGCAGTGTTAGGGACTACATGAACACTGAAGCTTTCTTT
CASSVRDYMNTEAFF
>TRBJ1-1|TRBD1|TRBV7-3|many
TGTGCCAGCAGCCCCGCAGGGGGAGGCACTGAAGCTTTCTTT
CASSPAGGGTEAFF
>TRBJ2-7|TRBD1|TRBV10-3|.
TGTGCCAGCAATTCCCTATCCGACGGGACAGGGTTTTACGAGCAGTACTTC
CASNSLSDGTGFYEQYF
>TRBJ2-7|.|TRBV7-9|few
TGTGCCAGCAGCTTAGGGCAGTACTACGAGCAGTACTTC
CASSLGQYYEQYF
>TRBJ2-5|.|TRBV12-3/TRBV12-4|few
TGTGCCAGCAGTGGGGCCTACGGGACCCAGTACTTC
CASSGAYGTQYF
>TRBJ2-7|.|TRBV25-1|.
TGTGCCAGCGGTGAGGGGGGGGCTAACGAGCAGTACTTC
CASGEGGANEQYF
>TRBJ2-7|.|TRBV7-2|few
TGTGCCAGCAGCTTAAGCTTAAGCGGATCGGGAGAGCAGTACTTC
CASSLSLSGSGEQYF
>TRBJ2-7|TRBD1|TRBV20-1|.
TGCAGTGCTAGGTTTAGGGACAGGGCCGATCAGCCCGAGCAGTACTTC
CSARFRDRADQPEQYF
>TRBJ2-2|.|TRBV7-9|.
TGTGCCAGCAGCTCCGGAACGGGAGCGGCCACCGGGGAGCTGTTTTTT
CASSSGTGAATGELFF
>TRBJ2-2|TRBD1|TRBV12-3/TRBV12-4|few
TGTGCCAGCAACGAGGGACAGCGAAGGGCCGGGGAGCTGTTTTTT
CASNEGQRRAGELFF
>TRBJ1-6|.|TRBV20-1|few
TGCAGTGCTAGAGACCTCGGGAGGGCGGGGGCACCCCTCCACTTT
CSARDLGRAGAPLHF
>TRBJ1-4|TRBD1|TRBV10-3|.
TGTGCCATCAGTGAAGAAGGGACAGGGGGTGAAAAACTGTTTTTT
CAISEEGTGGEKLFF
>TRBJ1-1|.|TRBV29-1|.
TGCAGCGTTGTTAGGGGAACTGAAGCTTTCTTT
CSVVRGTEAFF
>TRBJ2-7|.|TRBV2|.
TGTGCCAGCAGTGGAAGCTTTGTTCGGATAACGGCCTACGAGCAGTACTTC
CASSGSFVRITAYEQYF
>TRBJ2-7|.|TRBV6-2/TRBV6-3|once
TGTGCCAGCAGTTACTTCGGAACTGGGTACGAGCAGTACTTC
CASSYFGTGYEQYF
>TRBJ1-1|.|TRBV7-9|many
TGTGCCAGCAGTTCTTACACTGAAGCTTTCTTT
CASSSYTEAFF
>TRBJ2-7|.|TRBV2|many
TGTGCCAGCAGTTCCTCGTGGAGGGGGAGCTACGAGCAGTACTTC
CASSSSWRGSYEQYF
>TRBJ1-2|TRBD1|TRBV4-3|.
TGCGCCAGCAGCCGGGACGGACAGGGCCTGGACTATGGCTACACCTTC
CASSRDGQGLDYGYTF
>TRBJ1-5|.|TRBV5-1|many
TGCGCCAGCAGGCCGGACAGTGGGAGCAATCAGCCCCAGCATTTT
CASRPDSGSNQPQHF
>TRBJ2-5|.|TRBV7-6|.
TGTGCCAGCAGCAGACAGAGACAAGAGACCCAGTACTTC
CASSRQRQETQYF
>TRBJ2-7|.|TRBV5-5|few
TGTGCCAGCAGCTTGGAGGACGACGAGCAGTACTTC
CASSLEDDEQYF